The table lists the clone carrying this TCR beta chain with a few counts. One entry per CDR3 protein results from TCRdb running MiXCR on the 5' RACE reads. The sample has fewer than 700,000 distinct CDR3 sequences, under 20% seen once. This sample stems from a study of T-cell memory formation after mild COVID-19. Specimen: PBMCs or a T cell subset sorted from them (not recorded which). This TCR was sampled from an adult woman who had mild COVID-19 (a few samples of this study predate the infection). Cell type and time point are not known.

CDR3 sequence reads: CASSYSPRTGGGYTF. The CDR3, as DNA: TGTGCCAGCAGTTACTCCCCCCGGACAGGGGGCGGCTACACCTTC. This sequence joins TRBV6-5 and TRBJ1-2; 11 bases line up with TRBD1. The CDR3 contains 15 residues. The V and J ends lost 0 bases and 8 bases, in that order; junction bases with no gene match: 5. Looked up from germline, CDR1 is MNHEY and CDR2 is SVGAGI.